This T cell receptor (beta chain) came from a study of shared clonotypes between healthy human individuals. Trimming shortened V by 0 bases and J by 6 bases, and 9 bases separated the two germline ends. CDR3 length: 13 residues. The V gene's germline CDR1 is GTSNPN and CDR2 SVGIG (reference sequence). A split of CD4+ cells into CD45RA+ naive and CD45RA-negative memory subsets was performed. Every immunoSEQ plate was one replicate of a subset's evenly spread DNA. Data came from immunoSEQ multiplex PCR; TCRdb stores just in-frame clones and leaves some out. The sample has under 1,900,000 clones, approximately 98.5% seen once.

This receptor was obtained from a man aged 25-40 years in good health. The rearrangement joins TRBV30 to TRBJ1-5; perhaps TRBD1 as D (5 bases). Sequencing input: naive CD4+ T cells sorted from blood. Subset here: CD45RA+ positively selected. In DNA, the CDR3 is TGTGCCTGGAGTGTACAAGGGACTCAGCCCCAGCATTTT. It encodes CAWSVQGTQPQHF.